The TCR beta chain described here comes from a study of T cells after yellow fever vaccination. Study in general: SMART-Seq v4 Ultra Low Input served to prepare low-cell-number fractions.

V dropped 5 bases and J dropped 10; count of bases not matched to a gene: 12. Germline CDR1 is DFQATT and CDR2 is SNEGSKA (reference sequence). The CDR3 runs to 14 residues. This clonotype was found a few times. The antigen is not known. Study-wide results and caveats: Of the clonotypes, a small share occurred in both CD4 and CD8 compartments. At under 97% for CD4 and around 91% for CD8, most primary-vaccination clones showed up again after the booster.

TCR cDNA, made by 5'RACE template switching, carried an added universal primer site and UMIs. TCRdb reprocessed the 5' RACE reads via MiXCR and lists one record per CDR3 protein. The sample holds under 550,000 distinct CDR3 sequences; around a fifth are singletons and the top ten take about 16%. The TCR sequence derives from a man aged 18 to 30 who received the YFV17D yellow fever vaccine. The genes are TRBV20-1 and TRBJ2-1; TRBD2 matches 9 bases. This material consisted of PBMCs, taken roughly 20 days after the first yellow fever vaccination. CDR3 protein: CSAGRRGGPGEQFF. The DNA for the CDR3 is TGCAGTGCTGGGAGGCGGGGGGGCCCCGGGGAGCAGTTCTTC.